This T cell receptor beta chain was recorded in a study of HIV-infected patients and healthy controls. The repertoire came from unfractionated whole blood and reflected all unsorted peripheral T cells. Germline CDR1 is MNHNS and CDR2 is SASEGT. This CDR3 comprises 15 residues. Trimming took 6 bases from V and 2 from J, leaving 11 bases between them. 400 to 550 ng RNA was reverse transcribed with alpha and beta constant-region primers. Separate chain-specific third strand synthesis with multiplexing indices produced the alpha and beta libraries. TCRdb independently ran MiXCR on the 5' RACE reads; one entry per CDR3 protein. The table shows some 19,000 distinct CDR3 sequences, with approximately 9.6% occurring only once.

The receptor was isolated from an adult in good health. This chain joins TRBV6-1 and TRBJ2-6, with D possibly TRBD1 on 5 matching bases. Sequences were obtained from blood. This chain's CDR3 is CASRLHRPGANVLTF. In nucleotides, the CDR3 is TGTGCCAGCAGACTTCACAGGCCTGGGGCCAACGTCCTGACTTTC.